Described below is a single T cell receptor beta chain sequence and its context. The target antigen is unknown. V was cut by 4 bases and J by 0 bases, with 10 bases left in between. Germline V gene sequence: CDR1 MNHEY, CDR2 SMNVEV (reference sequence). The CDR3 has 15 residues. The source of the sample is a study of shared clonotypes between healthy human individuals. Study overall: Samples came from a couple of female and three male donors aged 18 to 49. Broader study findings: Clonotype sharing across donors was expected to vary with sequencing depth. Sampling was confined to blood; repertoires within tissues likely differ.

Repertoires were generated with immunoSEQ multiplex PCR, while TCRdb's copy carries only in-frame clones and drops some. The sample records 490,000 or so clones, 79% being singletons. The receptor comes from a woman aged 40 to 50 in good health. Some clones in this sample may be carry-over from other donors' samples. Sample: PBMCs. This chain links TRBV27 with TRBJ2-4; no definite D call. The DNA of the CDR3 is TGTGCCAGCAGTTCCCTGAACGAAGCCAAAAACATTCAGTACTTC. Encoded protein: CASSSLNEAKNIQYF.